Each of the 14 T cell receptor beta chains below was sequenced from the same sample in a study of shared clonotypes between healthy human individuals. Terminally differentiated effector memory CD45RA+ cells were excluded from the naive CD8 cells, which were CD45RO-negative and positively selected for CCR7. Sequenced by immunoSEQ multiplex PCR; TCRdb stores in-frame clones only, minus some. This table has hundreds of thousands of clones, 95% to 96% appearing once. The sequenced sample was naive CD8+ T cells sorted from blood. These receptor sequences come from a woman aged 30 to 39 in good health.

The J gene is TRBJ2-7, the V gene TRBV28; D is possibly TRBD2 (7 bases). The germline V gene encodes CDR1 MDHEN and CDR2 SYDVKM. CDR3 length equals 16 residues. V shed 6 bases and J shed 5 bases, with 23 bases lying between them. CDR3 in amino acids: CASSRWGASGGDEQYF. The CDR3 bases are TGTGCCAGCAGCCGATGGGGGGCTAGCGGAGGGGACGAGCAGTACTTC.

The chain couples TRBV27 to TRBJ2-7; D unclear. Trimming left V 5 bases short and J 2 bases short, with 10 bases between. The CDR3 has 13 residues. The germline CDR1 and CDR2 sequences are MNHEY and SMNVEV (reference sequence). CDR3 in DNA: TGTGCCAGCAGTGATTCAGATACCTACGAGCAGTACTTC. Protein product: CASSDSDTYEQYF.

The V and J genes are TRBV27 and TRBJ2-7, with 9 bases fitting TRBD1. There are 16 residues in the CDR3. Unmatched junction bases numbered 14, after V lost 7 bases and J lost 4 bases. Looked up from germline, CDR1 is MNHEY and CDR2 is SMNVEV (reference sequence). CDR3 loop: CASTPSPGTGLYEQYF. CDR3 in DNA: TGTGCCAGCACCCCGAGCCCCGGGACAGGGCTTTACGAGCAGTACTTC.

This chain connects TRBV11-2 to TRBJ2-7, with no clear D. V was pared by 6 bases and J by 0 bases, with 9 bases between. Germline-derived CDR1 and CDR2 are SGHAT and FQNNGV. This CDR3 contains 13 residues. CDR3 sequence (DNA): TGTGCCAGCAGTCCCAGGAGCTCCTACGAGCAGTACTTC. Encoded protein: CASSPRSSYEQYF.

The chain links TRBV5-6 to TRBJ2-1; D gene uncertain. Trimming cost V 3 bases and J 4 bases, with 17 bases left between them. This CDR3 has 16 amino acids. Germline V gene sequence: CDR1 SGHDT, CDR2 YYEEEE. CDR3 sequence: CASSSPVGRSYNEQFF. The CDR3 DNA is TGTGCCAGCAGCTCCCCCGTTGGACGGAGTTACAATGAGCAGTTCTTC.

The rearrangement joins TRBV9 to TRBJ2-1; D is undetermined. This CDR3 is built from 17 residues. The germline gives CDR1 SGDLS, CDR2 YYNGEE. Between the trimmed V and J ends, which lost 4 bases and 4 bases, there was a span of 21 bases. CDR3 DNA: TGTGCCAGCAGCCCCCACCGTTTAGGGAAAATATACAATGAGCAGTTCTTC. Its translation is CASSPHRLGKIYNEQFF.

The chain's CDR3 is CASSKTESLVRYTF. DNA for the CDR3: TGTGCCAGCAGCAAGACTGAATCCCTGGTACGCTACACCTTC. The V and J genes are TRBV11-2 and TRBJ1-2; no clear D gene. Trimming pared 5 bases from V and 9 bases from J, leaving 19 bases between. The V gene's germline CDR1 is SGHAT and CDR2 FQNNGV. There are 14 residues in the CDR3.

Comment on this clone: This sample also contains other DNA sequences that code for the same CDR3. CDR3 region: CASSLSYEQYF. The CDR3 DNA reads TGTGCCAGCAGCCTGAGCTACGAGCAGTACTTC. The chain employs TRBV2 and TRBJ2-7; D call uncertain. This CDR3 is built from 11 residues. Trimming took off 6 bases at V and 3 bases at J, with 6 bases between the two ends. CDR1 and CDR2 (germline): SNHLY, FYNNEI.

The sample holds one count of this clone. Other DNA sequences in this specimen translate into the identical CDR3. The chain employs TRBV9 and TRBJ2-3, with 8 bases identical to TRBD2. V gave up 0 bases and J gave up 6 bases; unmatched junction bases: 6. Germline-derived CDR1 and CDR2 are SGDLS and YYNGEE. This CDR3 region has 15 residues. The CDR3 DNA reads TGTGCCAGCAGCGTAGACGGGAGGGCCGTTGATACGCAGTATTTT. Its translation: CASSVDGRAVDTQYF.

The J gene is TRBJ2-7, the V gene TRBV28, with D possibly TRBD2 on 6 matching bases. The V end lost 5 bases, the J end lost 1 base, and 12 bases lay between the germline ends. CDR1 is MDHEN, CDR2 SYDVKM, per germline. The CDR3 length is 14 residues. This CDR3 reads CASSRRGKSYEQYF. As DNA, the CDR3 is TGTGCCAGCAGTCGCCGGGGGAAGTCCTACGAGCAGTACTTC.

The chain couples TRBV5-1 to TRBJ2-7, with no clear D. The CDR3 has 13 amino acids. Germline CDR1 is SGHRS and CDR2 is YFSETQ. The V end lost 3 bases, the J end lost 3 bases, and 10 bases lay between the germline ends. This CDR3 reads CASSSWTDYEQYF. The CDR3 DNA reads TGCGCCAGCAGCTCCTGGACGGACTACGAGCAGTACTTC.

This clone was detected once. The rearrangement uses TRBV1 and TRBJ2-7; the table gives TRBD2 as D, unverified against the DNA. TRBV1 is described as a pseudogene. The CDR3 length is 21 residues. CDR3 bases: TGCACCAGCAGCCAAGACCATTCGGGACTAGCGGGAGGCACCCTCTCCTACGAGCAGTACTTC. It yields the protein CTSSQDHSGLAGGTLSYEQYF.

The chain has TRBV19 and TRBJ1-1; TRBD1 matches 9 bases. The germline CDR1 and CDR2 sequences are LNHDA and SQIVND (reference sequence). Trimming removed 7 bases from V and 4 bases from J; junction bases left unmatched: 10. The length of the CDR3 is 15 residues. CDR3 sequence (DNA): TGTGCCAGTATGCGGACAGGGGCCTTGGGCACTGAAGCTTTCTTT. This translates into CASMRTGALGTEAFF. The full variable domain, completed using reference TRBV19 and TRBJ1-1, is DGGITQSPKYLFRKEGQNVTLSCEQNLNHDAMYWYRQDPGQGLRLIYYSQIVNDFQKGDIAEGYSVSREKKESFPLTVTSAQKNPTAFYLCASMRTGALGTEAFFGQGTRLTVV.

This clone was picked up one time. Other DNA sequences from this sample encode an identical CDR3 as well. This chain links TRBV28 with TRBJ2-3; no firm D call. Trimming left V 3 bases short and J 3 bases short, with 7 bases between. The CDR3 extends over 13 amino acids. Germline CDR1 and CDR2: MDHEN and SYDVKM. For the CDR3, the DNA is TGTGCCAGCAGTTTCAGGATAACAGATACGCAGTATTTT. Amino acid sequence: CASSFRITDTQYF.